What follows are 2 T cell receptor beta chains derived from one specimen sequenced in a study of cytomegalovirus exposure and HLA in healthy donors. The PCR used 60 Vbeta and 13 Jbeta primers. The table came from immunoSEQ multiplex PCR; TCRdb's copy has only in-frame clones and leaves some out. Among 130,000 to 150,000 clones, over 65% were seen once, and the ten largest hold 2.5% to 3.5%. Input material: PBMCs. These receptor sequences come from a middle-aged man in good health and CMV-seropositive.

CDR3: CASSWGGKAEAFF. The CDR3 nucleotides are TGTGCCAGCTCTTGGGGGGGGAAAGCAGAAGCTTTCTTT. The chain employs TRBV19 and TRBJ1-1; D perhaps matches TRBD1 (5 bases). This CDR3 region has 13 residues. Germline CDR1 is LNHDA and CDR2 is SQIVND (reference sequence). V lost 9 bases and J 8 bases, leaving 19 bases between the germline ends.

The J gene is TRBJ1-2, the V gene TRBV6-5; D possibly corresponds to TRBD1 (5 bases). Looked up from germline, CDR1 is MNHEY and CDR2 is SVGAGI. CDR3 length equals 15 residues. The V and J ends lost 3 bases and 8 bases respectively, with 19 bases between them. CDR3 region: CASSYIGGTGPGYTF. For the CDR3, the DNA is TGTGCCAGCAGTTATATCGGGGGGACCGGACCCGGCTACACCTTC.